A single sample gave rise to the 18 T cell receptor beta chains below, sequenced in a study of beta chain features in type 1 diabetes. Whole-study results and caveats: TCRB CDR3s were moderately but significantly shorter in Type 1 diabetes patients in all four CD4+ subsets.

Antigen specificity for these receptors is unknown. The entirety of the isolated RNA underwent reverse transcription, so expressed TCRB transcripts were sequenced. The assay was immunoSEQ multiplex PCR, and TCRdb's table has in-frame clones only and misses some. This repertoire shows roughly 280,000 clones, around 22% found once; its top ten account for more than 0.009%. Source material: naive CD4+ T cells from blood. The receptors derive from a woman under 40 with type 1 diabetes.

As regards this clone: The sample has other DNA sequences that encode this CDR3 too. This chain joins TRBV18 and TRBJ1-2, with a tentative D call TRBD1 (6 bases). Germline CDR1 and CDR2: KGHSH and LQKENI. The CDR3 length is 13 residues. V was shortened by 3 bases and J by 8 bases, with 13 bases between the two germline ends. The CDR3 DNA reads TGTGCCAGCTCACCTGAGCAGGGGATGGGCTACACCTTC. This translates into CASSPEQGMGYTF.

This clone occurred a few times. This chain uses TRBV30 with TRBJ2-1; tentatively, D is TRBD2 (6 bases). V was trimmed by 2 bases and J by 7 bases, leaving 15 bases between them. CDR1 and CDR2 from the germline V gene are GTSNPN and SVGIG (reference sequence). The CDR3 has 14 amino acids. Here the CDR3 DNA reads TGTGCCTGGAGTCTTGGCGGGACTGTTAATGAGCAGTTCTTC. This translates into CAWSLGGTVNEQFF. The full variable domain, in which reference TRBV30 and TRBJ2-1 provide the parts outside the CDR3, is SQTIHQWPATLVQPVGSPLSLECTVEGTSNPNLYWYRQAAGRGLQLLFYSVGIGQISSEVPQNLSASRPQDRQFILSSKKLLLSDSGFYLCAWSLGGTVNEQFFGPGTRLTVL.

This clone was seen a handful of times. The rearrangement links TRBV30 to TRBJ2-7; no firm D call. The V gene's germline CDR1 is GTSNPN and CDR2 SVGIG (reference sequence). This CDR3 comprises 12 residues. Trimming stripped 0 bases from V and 7 bases from J, with 10 bases between. CDR3 nucleotides: TGTGCCTGGAGTGTCGGCAGGTTGGAGCAGTACTTC. It yields the protein CAWSVGRLEQYF. Full variable domain (outside the CDR3, taken from reference TRBV30 and TRBJ2-7): SQTIHQWPATLVQPVGSPLSLECTVEGTSNPNLYWYRQAAGRGLQLLFYSVGIGQISSEVPQNLSASRPQDRQFILSSKKLLLSDSGFYLCAWSVGRLEQYFGPGTRLTVT.

In its sample, this clone was seen a few times. The chain is built from TRBV6-1 and TRBJ2-5; 10 nucleotides match TRBD2. Germline-derived CDR1 and CDR2 are MNHNS and SASEGT. J was trimmed by 2 bases and V by 7 bases; bases with no gene match: 1. This CDR3 contains 13 residues. DNA of the CDR3: TGTGCCAGCATGACTAGCGGGCAAGAGACCCAGTACTTC. It specifies CASMTSGQETQYF.

This clone was counted between two and nine times. The chain combines TRBV11-2 with TRBJ1-1; 7 bases are a match to TRBD1. CDR3 length equals 16 residues. Germline trimming cut 7 bases from V and 2 bases from J; bases unmatched to any gene: 13. Germline V CDR1 and CDR2: SGHAT, FQNNGV. CDR3 in DNA: TGTGCCAGCATCCCAACCCTCAGACAGGGAAACACTGAAGCTTTCTTT. Translated: CASIPTLRQGNTEAFF.

The V call is TRBV25-1, the J call TRBJ1-5; TRBD1 matches 7 bases. The germline V gene encodes CDR1 MGHDK and CDR2 SYGVNS. This CDR3 region has 16 residues. Germline trimming cut 6 bases from V and 4 bases from J; bases unmatched to any gene: 12. The CDR3 bases are TGTGCCAGCAGCCGATCTCCGGGACAGACGAATCAGCCCCAGCATTTT. Its protein product is CASSRSPGQTNQPQHF.

This chain uses TRBV5-4 with TRBJ2-3; a weak D match, TRBD1 (5 bases). Trimming stripped 2 bases from V and 0 bases from J, with 16 bases between. Per germline, CDR1 SGHNT and CDR2 YYREEE (reference sequence). This CDR3 is built from 17 residues. The CDR3 loop is CASSLPSRGSSTDTQYF. CDR3 sequence (DNA): TGTGCCAGCAGCTTACCTAGTAGGGGAAGTAGCACAGATACGCAGTATTTT.

This clone was counted a few times. This chain uses TRBV29-1 with TRBJ2-2, with D maybe TRBD2 (5 bases). The germline V gene encodes CDR1 SQVTM and CDR2 ANQGSEA. V was cut by 1 base and J by 4 bases, with 16 bases left in between. This CDR3 has 16 residues. The CDR3 loop reads CSVEGRNHEGTGELFF. The CDR3 DNA reads TGCAGCGTTGAAGGCCGGAATCACGAGGGCACCGGGGAGCTGTTTTTT.

This clone was seen a handful of times. In DNA form, the CDR3 reads TGTGCCAGCAGCTCCCCTCTAGCGGGTCGTGGCAAAAACATTCAGTACTTC. Its translation: CASSSPLAGRGKNIQYF. The rearrangement uses TRBV5-4 and TRBJ2-4, with 8 bases fitting TRBD2. The germline V gene has CDR1 SGHNT and CDR2 YYREEE (reference sequence). V was clipped by 3 bases and J by 3 bases; unmatched bases: 11. The CDR3 sequence is 17 residues long.

This clone was detected only a few times. This chain joins TRBV9 and TRBJ2-3, with 8 bases aligning to TRBD1. Trimming at V came to 2 bases and at J to 2 bases, leaving 4 bases not matched to a gene. From germline, CDR1 is SGDLS and CDR2 YYNGEE. The CDR3 loop spans 15 amino acids. DNA for the CDR3: TGTGCCAGCAGCGTTATCCAGGGGGCCACAGATACGCAGTATTTT. As protein: CASSVIQGATDTQYF.

This clone was picked up one time. V usage is TRBV5-1 and J usage is TRBJ2-7; TRBD2 matches at 7 bases. Germline V lookup: CDR1 SGHRS, CDR2 YFSETQ. V lost 0 bases, J lost 1 base, and 7 bases stayed unmatched. The CDR3 length is 16 residues. The CDR3 sequence: CASSLDPGGRSYEQYF. The DNA of the CDR3 is TGCGCCAGCAGCTTGGACCCGGGGGGTAGGTCCTACGAGCAGTACTTC.

The chain couples TRBV5-1 to TRBJ2-3, with D possibly being TRBD1 (6 bases). The CDR3 extends over 15 amino acids. Per germline, CDR1 SGHRS and CDR2 YFSETQ. V was pared by 5 bases and J by 4 bases, with 17 bases between. The CDR3 DNA reads as TGCGCCAGCAGATCAGGACAGCCTAGCCCAGATACGCAGTATTTT. Translated: CASRSGQPSPDTQYF.

This clone occurred a few times. The V and J genes are TRBV13 and TRBJ2-7; 9 positions match TRBD2. The CDR3 covers 15 residues. The germline V gene has CDR1 PRHDT and CDR2 FYEKMQ (reference sequence). V was clipped by 4 bases and J by 3 bases; unmatched bases: 7. DNA of the CDR3: TGTGCCAGCAGCTCCCAAGCGGGAGGAAGCTACGAGCAGTACTTC. It is translated as CASSSQAGGSYEQYF.

This clone was recorded a few times. The CDR3 DNA reads TGTGCCACCAGCAGAGAGCGGGGGGCGGCTTACGAGCAGTACTTC. The encoded protein is CATSRERGAAYEQYF. The chain couples TRBV15 to TRBJ2-7; TRBD2 agrees at 8 bases. Germline V gene data show CDR1 as LNHNV and CDR2 as YYDKDF (reference sequence). V dropped 0 bases and J dropped 4; count of bases not matched to a gene: 5. The CDR3 contains 15 residues.

This clone was counted between two and nine times. The chain combines TRBV28 with TRBJ1-2; D may be TRBD1 (5 bases). Deletions cut 5 bases from V and 0 bases from J, with 16 bases between. The CDR3 length is 16 residues. Per the germline V gene, CDR1 is MDHEN and CDR2 is SYDVKM. CDR3 sequence: CASSTRQRPANYGYTF. The CDR3 bases are TGTGCCAGCAGTACTCGACAGCGACCAGCTAACTATGGCTACACCTTC.

This sequence joins TRBV29-1 and TRBJ1-2, with 9 bases matching TRBD1. The CDR3 totals 13 residues. Germline CDR1 reads SQVTM; CDR2 reads ANQGSEA. Unmatched junction bases numbered 4, after V lost 4 bases and J lost 4 bases. The CDR3 is CSVAGQGSYGYTF. The DNA for the CDR3 is TGCAGCGTTGCAGGACAGGGGTCCTATGGCTACACCTTC.

This clone has a handful of counts. The J gene is TRBJ2-1, the V gene TRBV5-6, with D perhaps TRBD2 (5 bases). Germline-derived CDR1 and CDR2 are SGHDT and YYEEEE. CDR3 length equals 13 residues. The ends were cut back, 2 bases at V and 8 bases at J, with 11 bases in the middle. The CDR3 coding sequence is TGTGCCAGCAGCTTCGGTGGGAGTGATGAGCAGTTCTTC. Encoded protein: CASSFGGSDEQFF.

A word on this clone: Germline and junction disagree at one end, which may indicate a read error. The rearrangement joins TRBV29-1 to TRBJ2-2; D may be TRBD1 (6 bases). Germline loops: CDR1 SQVTM, CDR2 ANQGSEA. This CDR3 contains 11 residues. In DNA form, the CDR3 reads TGCAGCGCCGAAACTAGAGGGGGGCTGTTTTTT. This gives the protein CSAETRGGLFF.